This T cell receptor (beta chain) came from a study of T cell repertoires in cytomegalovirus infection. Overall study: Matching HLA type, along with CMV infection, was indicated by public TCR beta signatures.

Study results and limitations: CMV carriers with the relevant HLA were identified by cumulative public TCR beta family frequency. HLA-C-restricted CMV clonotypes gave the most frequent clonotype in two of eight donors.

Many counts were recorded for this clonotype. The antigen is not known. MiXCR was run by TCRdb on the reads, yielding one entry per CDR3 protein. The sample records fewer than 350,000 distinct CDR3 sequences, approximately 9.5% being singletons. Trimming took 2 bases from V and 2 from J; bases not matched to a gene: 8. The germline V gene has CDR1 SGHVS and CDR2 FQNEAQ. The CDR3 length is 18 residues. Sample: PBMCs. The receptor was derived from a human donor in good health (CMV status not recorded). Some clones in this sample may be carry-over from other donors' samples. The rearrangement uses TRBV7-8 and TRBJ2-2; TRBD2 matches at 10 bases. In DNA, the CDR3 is TGTGCCAGCAGCTTAACCCGAACTAGCGGGGTAAACACCGGGGAGCTGTTTTTT. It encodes CASSLTRTSGVNTGELFF.